These 13 T cell receptor beta chains originate from one sample sequenced in a study of shared clonotypes between healthy human individuals. The repertoire was sequenced with immunoSEQ multiplex PCR; TCRdb's copy has only in-frame clones and lacks some. The sample has around 1.4 million clones, 98% seen once; the top ten hold approximately 0.38%. Sequencing was performed on naive CD4+ T cells sorted from blood. The subset here: CD45RA+ positively selected. The receptors stem from a man aged 30-40 years in good health.

The chain combines TRBV5-1 with TRBJ2-3; D may be TRBD1 (5 bases). V dropped 6 bases and J dropped 6 bases, with 17 bases sitting between them. Germline V lookup: CDR1 SGHRS, CDR2 YFSETQ. There are 14 residues in the CDR3. In DNA form, the CDR3 reads TGCGCCAGCAACCCGTACCCGGCAGGGGATACGCAGTATTTT. Translated: CASNPYPAGDTQYF.

The chain links TRBV23-1 to TRBJ1-5; D gene unclear. TRBV23-1 is reported as an ORF; its role is uncertain. V shed 10 bases and J shed 10 bases, with 32 bases lying between them. This CDR3 is 17 amino acids long. This chain's CDR3 is CATLPGVELGQTLPQHF. The CDR3 DNA follows: TGCGCCACCCTCCCTGGAGTGGAGTTGGGTCAGACCCTTCCCCAGCATTTT.

V gene TRBV27 combines with J gene TRBJ2-1; no definite D call. Germline-derived CDR1 and CDR2 are MNHEY and SMNVEV (reference sequence). Trimming took off 2 bases at V and 1 base at J, with 9 bases between the two ends. The length of the CDR3 is 15 residues. As DNA, the CDR3 is TGTGCCAGCAGTTTAGGCGGCTTGTCCTACAATGAGCAGTTCTTC. Residues: CASSLGGLSYNEQFF.

The chain is built from TRBV5-5 and TRBJ2-7; 7 bases map to TRBD1. The trim removed 3 bases at V and 5 bases at J, leaving 5 bases unmatched. Per the germline V gene, CDR1 is SGHKS and CDR2 is YYEKEE (reference sequence). This CDR3 has 13 amino acids. CDR3: CASSYRGSDEQYF. The DNA for the CDR3 is TGTGCCAGCAGCTACAGGGGTAGCGACGAGCAGTACTTC.

CDR3 sequence (DNA): TGCGCCAGCAGCTTGGAGGGGGATCAGCAGTTCTTC. It encodes CASSLEGDQQFF. The chain combines TRBV5-1 with TRBJ2-1; D possibly corresponds to TRBD1 (6 bases). This CDR3 has 12 residues. Trimming took off 0 bases at V and 11 bases at J, with 9 bases between the two ends. Per the germline V gene, CDR1 is SGHRS and CDR2 is YFSETQ.

This clone occurred once. The chain is built from TRBV11-2 and TRBJ2-7; D remains unclear. The V and J ends lost 2 bases and 5 bases respectively, with 10 bases between them. The CDR3 spans 13 residues. Looked up from germline, CDR1 is SGHAT and CDR2 is FQNNGV. This CDR3 reads CASSLPTRNEQYF. CDR3 coding DNA: TGTGCCAGCAGCTTACCCACCCGGAACGAGCAGTACTTC.

V is TRBV28 and J is TRBJ1-2; 7 bases align to TRBD1. The length of the CDR3 is 12 residues. V lost 6 bases, J lost 4 bases, and 2 bases stayed unmatched. Germline V gene sequence: CDR1 MDHEN, CDR2 SYDVKM. The CDR3 DNA follows: TGTGCCAGCAGCGGGACAGTCTATGGCTACACCTTC. Translation gives CASSGTVYGYTF.

Only one count was recorded for this clone. The V gene is TRBV2, the J gene TRBJ2-2, with 9 nucleotides matching TRBD2. V was clipped by 8 bases and J by 6 bases; unmatched bases: 7. CDR3 length: 14 residues. Germline CDR1 and CDR2: SNHLY and FYNNEI. CDR3 sequence reads: CASSEVAGAGELFF. DNA of the CDR3: TGTGCCAGCTCGGAGGTAGCGGGAGCCGGGGAGCTGTTTTTT.

CDR3 residues: CASSDLAGANVLTF. For the CDR3, the DNA is TGTGCCAGCAGTGATTTAGCTGGGGCCAACGTCCTGACTTTC. The chain has TRBV6-1 and TRBJ2-6, with D hard to call. Germline lookup yields CDR1 MNHNS and CDR2 SASEGT. Trimming shortened V by 3 bases and J by 2 bases, and 5 bases separated the two germline ends. This CDR3 spans 14 amino acids.

The V and J genes are TRBV5-4 and TRBJ1-2; D may be TRBD1 (5 bases). Germline CDR1 is SGHNT and CDR2 is YYREEE (reference sequence). CDR3 length: 14 amino acids. Between the trimmed V and J ends, which lost 3 bases and 1 base, there was a span of 10 bases. CDR3 sequence: CASSYRDGNYGYTF. CDR3 in DNA: TGTGCCAGCAGCTACCGGGACGGTAACTATGGCTACACCTTC.

The chain is built from TRBV2 and TRBJ2-1, with D unresolved. CDR3 size: 12 residues. In germline, CDR1 is SNHLY, CDR2 FYNNEI. V was trimmed by 5 bases and J by 6 bases, leaving 8 bases between them. The CDR3 DNA is TGTGCCAGCAGTCATCCCCTCAATGAGCAGTTCTTC. It encodes CASSHPLNEQFF.

This clone was observed a single time. The rearrangement uses TRBV11-2 and TRBJ1-4; D not resolved. The CDR3 has 15 amino acids. Germline CDR1 and CDR2: SGHAT and FQNNGV. Trimming took 8 bases from V and 0 from J, leaving 13 bases between them. This CDR3 reads CASSRVEATNEKLFF. The CDR3 DNA reads as TGTGCCAGCTCCCGGGTAGAGGCAACTAATGAAAAACTGTTTTTT.

The CDR3 nucleotides read TGTGCCACCCGCGCTAGCGGGAGAAGTGAGCAGTTCTTC. This encodes CATRASGRSEQFF. The chain couples TRBV6-5 to TRBJ2-1; 10 bases are shared with TRBD2. The junction had 9 bases not matched to a gene; V was cut back by 10 bases and J by 9 bases. The CDR3 contains 13 residues. The germline CDR1 and CDR2 sequences are MNHEY and SVGAGI.